The 16 T cell receptor beta chains below all came from one sample that was sequenced in a study of T cell responses to AZD1222 COVID-19 vaccine. Here immunoSEQ multiplex PCR was the method, and the copy in TCRdb shows in-frame clones only, minus some. In the table there are 130,000 or so clones, 93% of which are singletons. This specimen consisted of peripheral blood, obtained on day 0 of AZD1222 vaccination. Receptor source: an adult in good health.

The chain combines TRBV27 with TRBJ2-7; no clear D gene. Germline CDR1 reads MNHEY; CDR2 reads SMNVEV (reference sequence). Trimming cost V 5 bases and J 9 bases, with 11 bases left between them. The CDR3 is made up of 11 amino acids. CDR3 nucleotides: TGTGCCAGCAGTGGTAGAGAAAGGCAGTACTTC. This codes for CASSGRERQYF.

A note on this clone: Different DNA sequences within this sample yield the same CDR3. This chain connects TRBV28 to TRBJ2-2, with 7 bases identical to TRBD2. Germline CDR1 is MDHEN and CDR2 is SYDVKM. The length of the CDR3 is 13 residues. The J segment lost 5 bases and the V segment lost 3 bases, leaving 0 bases of the junction unmatched. The CDR3 DNA sequence: TGTGCCAGCAGTTTGGGGGGGACCGGGGAGCTGTTTTTT. It is translated as CASSLGGTGELFF.

Of note for this clone: Other DNA sequences in this sample translate to the same CDR3. This chain links TRBV30 with TRBJ1-1; the D gene is possibly TRBD1 (5 bases). Trimming removed 0 bases from V and 2 bases from J, with 7 bases in between. Germline V gene lookup returns CDR1 GTSNPN and CDR2 SVGIG (reference sequence). The CDR3 is made up of 13 amino acids. The CDR3 protein is CAWSVGGNTEAFF. CDR3 in DNA: TGTGCCTGGAGTGTCGGGGGAAACACTGAAGCTTTCTTT. Looking up the rest from reference TRBV30 and TRBJ1-1 gives the full variable domain: SQTIHQWPATLVQPVGSPLSLECTVEGTSNPNLYWYRQAAGRGLQLLFYSVGIGQISSEVPQNLSASRPQDRQFILSSKKLLLSDSGFYLCAWSVGGNTEAFFGQGTRLTVV.

This rearrangement joins TRBV3-1 (or the pseudogene TRBV3-2) to TRBJ2-2; the D is unclear. The CDR3 consists of 13 residues. V gave up 4 bases and J gave up 6 bases, with 9 bases separating them. Germline V gene lookup returns CDR1 LGHDT and CDR2 YNNKEL (reference sequence). The CDR3 DNA follows: TGTGCCAGCAGCCCTAGTGCAGCCGGGGAGCTGTTTTTT. Residues: CASSPSAAGELFF.

V is TRBV10-2 and J is TRBJ2-7; D remains ambiguous. CDR1 is WSHSY, CDR2 SAAADI, per germline. V dropped 3 bases and J dropped 6 bases, with 6 bases sitting between them. The CDR3 runs 11 residues. The CDR3 bases are TGCGCCAGCAGTGATGGTCGCGAGCAGTACTTC. This translates into CASSDGREQYF.

The rearrangement joins TRBV7-9 to TRBJ1-4; D uncertain. V shed 5 bases and J shed 4 bases, with 8 bases lying between them. Per germline, CDR1 SEHNR and CDR2 FQNEAQ (reference sequence). The CDR3 contains 13 residues. The CDR3 sequence: CASSGPYNEKLFF. CDR3 DNA sequence: TGTGCCAGCAGCGGTCCGTATAATGAAAAACTGTTTTTT. The full variable domain, with the rest looked up from reference TRBV7-9 and TRBJ1-4, is DTGVSQNPRHKITKRGQNVTFRCDPISEHNRLYWYRQTLGQGPEFLTYFQNEAQLEKSRLLSDRFSAERPKGSFSTLEIQRTEQGDSAMYLCASSGPYNEKLFFGSGTQLSVL.

The J gene is TRBJ2-5, the V gene TRBV28; 11 bases align to TRBD2. CDR3 length: 19 residues. V lost 2 bases, J lost 2 bases, and 13 bases stayed unmatched. The germline CDR1 and CDR2 sequences are MDHEN and SYDVKM. CDR3 DNA: TGTGCCAGCAGTTTAGATTGGACTAGCGGGCGCGTTCTACAAGAGACCCAGTACTTC. It encodes CASSLDWTSGRVLQETQYF. Using reference TRBV28 and TRBJ2-5 for the parts outside the CDR3, the full variable domain is DVKVTQSSRYLVKRTGEKVFLECVQDMDHENMFWYRQDPGLGLRLIYFSYDVKMKEKGDIPEGYSVSREKKERFSLILESASTNQTSMYLCASSLDWTSGRVLQETQYFGPGTRLLVL.

A remark on this clone: The same CDR3 also results from other DNA sequences found in this sample. The chain is built from TRBV19 and TRBJ2-7; D may be TRBD2 (6 bases). The germline CDR1 and CDR2 sequences are LNHDA and SQIVND (reference sequence). The CDR3 loop spans 14 amino acids. V lost 4 bases to trimming and J lost 0 bases, with 10 bases between them. The CDR3 nucleotides are TGTGCCAGTAGTAGTAGCGGTAGCTCCTACGAGCAGTACTTC. This translates into CASSSSGSSYEQYF.

The rearrangement uses TRBV7-9 and TRBJ1-2; 8 positions match TRBD1. Trimming took 1 base from V and 0 from J; bases not matched to a gene: 4. Looked up from germline, CDR1 is SEHNR and CDR2 is FQNEAQ (reference sequence). The CDR3 runs to 16 residues. This CDR3 reads CASSLDGTGANYGYTF. The DNA of the CDR3 is TGTGCCAGCAGCTTAGACGGGACAGGAGCTAACTATGGCTACACCTTC. The entire variable domain, with the rest obtained from reference TRBV7-9 and TRBJ1-2, is as follows: DTGVSQNPRHKITKRGQNVTFRCDPISEHNRLYWYRQTLGQGPEFLTYFQNEAQLEKSRLLSDRFSAERPKGSFSTLEIQRTEQGDSAMYLCASSLDGTGANYGYTFGSGTRLTVV.

This clone has a handful of counts. This CDR3 is CASLRQTNTGELFF. DNA for the CDR3: TGTGCCAGCCTCCGACAGACGAACACCGGGGAGCTGTTTTTT. The chain links TRBV28 to TRBJ2-2, with D possibly TRBD1 on 5 matching bases. In germline, CDR1 is MDHEN, CDR2 SYDVKM. Between the trimmed V and J ends, which lost 8 bases and 0 bases, there was a span of 10 bases. The CDR3 sequence is 14 residues long.

This clone was seen just once. CDR3 sequence: CASSTNSPLHF. CDR3 DNA sequence: TGCGCCAGCAGCACTAATTCACCCCTCCACTTT. The chain links TRBV5-1 to TRBJ1-6; D ambiguous. In germline, CDR1 is SGHRS, CDR2 YFSETQ. The CDR3 extends over 11 amino acids. Deletions cut 4 bases from V and 6 bases from J, with 2 bases between.

The V call is TRBV28, the J call TRBJ1-2, with 8 bases identical to TRBD1. Germline loops: CDR1 MDHEN, CDR2 SYDVKM. The CDR3 contains 12 residues. The ends lost 6 bases at V and 6 bases at J; junction bases unmatched: 3. The CDR3 DNA reads TGTGCCAGCAGCCAGGACAGGGATGGCTACACCTTC. It is translated as CASSQDRDGYTF.

The J gene is TRBJ2-1, the V gene TRBV5-1; D is perhaps TRBD1 or TRBD2 (5 bases each). This CDR3 is 16 amino acids long. Germline lookup yields CDR1 SGHRS and CDR2 YFSETQ. The V and J ends lost 0 bases and 5 bases respectively, with 15 bases between them. The DNA for the CDR3 is TGCGCCAGCAGCTTGGGGAGGACACCCTTAGACAATGAGCAGTTCTTC. It codes for CASSLGRTPLDNEQFF.

The genes are TRBV28 and TRBJ2-5; no firm D call. Germline V CDR1 and CDR2: MDHEN, SYDVKM. The V end was cut by 3 bases, the J end by 7 bases, with 12 bases between. CDR3 length equals 13 residues. CDR3 loop: CASSFEGLGTQYF. In DNA, the CDR3 is TGTGCCAGCAGTTTTGAAGGGTTGGGGACCCAGTACTTC.

This clone was picked up one time. The genes are TRBV5-4 and TRBJ1-4, with a tentative D call TRBD1 (5 bases). Per the germline V gene, CDR1 is SGHNT and CDR2 is YYREEE (reference sequence). V was cut by 2 bases and J by 5 bases, with 7 bases left in between. The CDR3 sequence is 13 residues long. This CDR3 is CASSFGGNEKLFF. The CDR3 region has the DNA TGTGCCAGCAGCTTTGGGGGAAATGAAAAACTGTTTTTT.

The gene calls are TRBV3-1 (or the pseudogene TRBV3-2) and TRBJ1-1; D not certain. This CDR3 comprises 14 residues. Trimming took off 4 bases at V and 1 base at J, with 10 bases between the two ends. CDR1 and CDR2 from the germline V gene are LGHDT and YNNKEL (reference sequence). CDR3 in DNA: TGTGCCAGCAGCCGGAACAGCGGGAACACTGAAGCTTTCTTT. It encodes CASSRNSGNTEAFF.